The 25 T cell receptor beta chains below all came from one sample that was sequenced in a study of STAT3 mutations in large granular lymphocyte leukemia. Study-wide points: Every T-cell large granular lymphocyte leukemia patient had at least one immunodominant TCR beta clonotype.

The antigens these receptors bind are not known. Data came from immunoSEQ multiplex PCR; TCRdb stores just in-frame clones and leaves some out. The sample lists about 3,800 clones; about 39% were seen once. Sample: peripheral blood mononuclear cells. These receptors originate from a man between 60 and 70 years old with T-cell large granular lymphocyte leukemia. Some clones in this sample may be carry-over from other donors' samples.

This clone came up a few times. J is TRBJ1-2 and V is TRBV5-4; no definite D call. The germline V and J ends were trimmed by 7 bases and 7 bases, with 20 bases remaining between them. CDR3 size: 14 residues. CDR1 is SGHNT and CDR2 is YYREEE in the germline V gene (reference sequence). CDR3 nucleotide sequence: TGTGCCAGCGGGCTGGAGAAGGCGGCCTCTGGCTACACCTTC. Residues: CASGLEKAASGYTF.

The chain couples TRBV18 to TRBJ1-5; D is unresolved. Deletions cut 0 bases from V and 2 bases from J, with 11 bases between. The CDR3 runs to 16 residues. Germline lookup yields CDR1 KGHSH and CDR2 LQKENI. CDR3 protein: CASSPPGIGGNQPQHF. The CDR3 DNA reads as TGTGCCAGCTCACCACCGGGAATTGGGGGCAATCAGCCCCAGCATTTT.

The chain links TRBV18 to TRBJ2-1; 12 positions agree with TRBD2. This CDR3 contains 15 residues. Losses at the gene ends were 6 bases for V and 4 bases for J; bases not matched to a gene: 4. Germline V gene lookup returns CDR1 KGHSH and CDR2 LQKENI. The CDR3 here is CASSRLAGDYNEQFF. The CDR3 region has the DNA TGTGCCAGCTCGCGACTAGCGGGGGATTACAATGAGCAGTTCTTC.

The gene calls are TRBV5-6 and TRBJ1-1, with TRBD1 matching 7 bases. Per germline, CDR1 SGHDT and CDR2 YYEEEE. This CDR3 contains 15 residues. V shed 4 bases and J 3 bases; nucleotides not matched to a gene: 9. CDR3 nucleotides: TGTGCCAGCAGCCCACAGGGGCGAAGGGACACTGAAGCTTTCTTT. This translates into CASSPQGRRDTEAFF.

The chain joins TRBV30 to TRBJ2-7; the match to TRBD2 covers 8 bases. The J segment lost 3 bases and the V segment lost 3 bases, leaving 7 bases of the junction unmatched. From germline, CDR1 is GTSNPN and CDR2 SVGIG (reference sequence). The CDR3 sequence is 14 residues long. The CDR3 loop reads CAWSHRGGNYEQYV. As DNA, the CDR3 is TGTGCCTGGAGCCACCGGGGGGGGAACTACGAGCAGTACGTC.

The gene calls are TRBV2 and TRBJ2-7; possible D gene TRBD1, 5 bases. Trimming cost V 8 bases and J 7 bases, with 9 bases left between them. CDR3 size: 10 residues. The germline gives CDR1 SNHLY, CDR2 FYNNEI. Here the CDR3 reads CASGDSEQYF. The DNA for the CDR3 is TGTGCCAGCGGAGACAGTGAGCAGTACTTC.

The chain employs TRBV30 and TRBJ2-7, with TRBD1 matching 7 bases. The CDR3 totals 12 residues. Germline CDR1 reads GTSNPN; CDR2 reads SVGIG (reference sequence). V dropped 7 bases and J dropped 6; count of bases not matched to a gene: 9. CDR3 in DNA: TGTGCCTACAACAGGGGTTCGGCCGAGCAGTACTTC. Protein sequence: CAYNRGSAEQYF.

This clone was seen only a few times. The chain uses TRBV30 and TRBJ1-2; a weak D match, TRBD1 (6 bases). V was trimmed by 2 bases and J by 4 bases, leaving 8 bases between them. The germline CDR1 and CDR2 sequences are GTSNPN and SVGIG (reference sequence). CDR3 size: 12 residues. The CDR3 nucleotides read TGTGCCTGGAGTCTACAGGGCTATGGCTACACCTTC. Residues: CAWSLQGYGYTF.

The gene calls are TRBV7-9 and TRBJ1-1; D remains ambiguous. The CDR3 runs 15 residues. The germline V gene has CDR1 SEHNR and CDR2 FQNEAQ (reference sequence). With 2 bases removed from V and 0 bases from J, the gap between germline ends came to 10 bases. CDR3 protein: CASSLYPDLNTEAFF. As DNA, the CDR3 is TGTGCCAGCAGCTTATATCCAGACCTGAACACTGAAGCTTTCTTT.

This clone was counted a few times. This CDR3 is CASSPQGGGGTQYF. CDR3 DNA sequence: TGTGCCAGCAGCCCCCAAGGGGGCGGGGGGACCCAGTACTTC. The chain employs TRBV5-6 and TRBJ2-5; D may be TRBD1 or TRBD2 (7 bases each). CDR1 SGHDT and CDR2 YYEEEE come from the germline V gene. CDR3 size: 14 residues. Trimming shortened V by 4 bases and J by 7 bases, and 17 bases separated the two germline ends.

This chain connects TRBV5-5 to TRBJ1-1; D remains unclear. This CDR3 has 13 residues. The germline V gene encodes CDR1 SGHKS and CDR2 YYEKEE (reference sequence). The V and J ends lost 0 bases and 7 bases respectively, with 10 bases between them. The CDR3 DNA reads as TGTGCCAGCAGCTTGGAGTACTATGGTGAAGCTTTCTTT. This gives the protein CASSLEYYGEAFF.

This rearrangement joins TRBV5-1 to TRBJ2-2; 9 bases fit TRBD2. Germline values: CDR1 SGHRS, CDR2 YFSETQ. The CDR3 loop spans 16 amino acids. J was trimmed by 2 bases and V by 6 bases; bases with no gene match: 8. The CDR3 loop is CASNPLAGINTGELFF. CDR3 nucleotide sequence: TGCGCCAGCAACCCTCTAGCGGGGATAAACACCGGGGAGCTGTTTTTT.

The CDR3 DNA reads TGTGCCAGCTCCCCCTCCCGGAACCAAGAGACCCAGTACTTC. Translation gives CASSPSRNQETQYF. The V call is TRBV18, the J call TRBJ2-5; the D is unclear. CDR3 length equals 14 residues. From germline, CDR1 is KGHSH and CDR2 LQKENI. The V end lost 6 bases, the J end lost 0 bases, and 11 bases lay between the germline ends.

The J gene is TRBJ1-3, the V gene TRBV5-1; TRBD1 matches 12 bases. Trimming at V came to 4 bases and at J to 7 bases, leaving 3 bases not matched to a gene. The germline V gene encodes CDR1 SGHRS and CDR2 YFSETQ. This CDR3 has 14 residues. The CDR3 DNA reads as TGCGCCAGCAGCACGGGACAGGGGGCGAACACCATATATTTT. Protein product: CASSTGQGANTIYF.

The chain joins TRBV5-1 to TRBJ2-5, with 11 bases fitting TRBD1. The CDR3 contains 17 residues. Per the germline V gene, CDR1 is SGHRS and CDR2 is YFSETQ. V lost 4 bases and J lost 2; bases outside the gene matches: 10. CDR3 nucleotide sequence: TGCGCCAGCAGCAACTCCCCCGGGACAGGGGGGCAAGAGACCCAGTACTTC. Encoded protein: CASSNSPGTGGQETQYF.

This clone was recorded a few times. This chain uses TRBV19 with TRBJ1-1, with D possibly TRBD1 on 6 matching bases. Germline lookup yields CDR1 LNHDA and CDR2 SQIVND (reference sequence). The length of the CDR3 is 14 residues. Trimming removed 7 bases from V and 5 bases from J, with 17 bases in between. The CDR3 DNA reads TGTGCCAGTACTTCGACAGGAATCGGGACTGAAGCTTTCTTT. Translation gives CASTSTGIGTEAFF.

The chain combines TRBV5-6 with TRBJ2-1; TRBD2 matches at 9 bases. Germline-derived CDR1 and CDR2 are SGHDT and YYEEEE. With 2 bases clipped from V and 2 bases from J, the junction kept 8 bases outside the gene matches. CDR3 length equals 17 residues. The CDR3 DNA reads TGTGCCAGCAGCTTATCCAGGGGACTAGCTACCTACAATGAGCAGTTCTTC. Residues: CASSLSRGLATYNEQFF.

The chain is built from TRBV7-2 and TRBJ2-7, with 9 bases that match TRBD1. Looked up from germline, CDR1 is SGHTA and CDR2 is FQGNSA. V lost 4 bases, J lost 4 bases, and 5 bases stayed unmatched. The CDR3 runs to 14 residues. The CDR3 region has the DNA TGTGCCAGCAGCTACAGGGGGCGTCGGTACGAGCAGTACGTC. Translating it yields CASSYRGRRYEQYV.

In its sample, this clone was seen a few times. CDR3 sequence: CASSLAAVTGGGYTF. DNA for the CDR3: TGTGCCAGCAGCTTAGCGGCTGTGACAGGGGGTGGCTACACCTTC. The J gene is TRBJ1-2, the V gene TRBV7-9; 9 positions match TRBD1. Looked up from germline, CDR1 is SEHNR and CDR2 is FQNEAQ (reference sequence). V was clipped by 0 bases and J by 7 bases; unmatched bases: 6. The CDR3 loop spans 15 amino acids.

The chain combines TRBV30 with TRBJ2-5, with 10 bases matching TRBD1. The CDR3 contains 14 residues. The germline CDR1 and CDR2 sequences are GTSNPN and SVGIG (reference sequence). J gave up 5 bases and V 1 base, and 4 bases lay outside the gene matches. DNA of the CDR3: TGTGCCTGGAGTGCGGGACAGGGGATGGAGACCCAGTACTTC. As protein: CAWSAGQGMETQYF.

The V gene is TRBV5-5, the J gene TRBJ2-5; D is unclear. This CDR3 is built from 15 residues. V was shortened by 4 bases and J by 1 base, with 14 bases between the two germline ends. The germline gives CDR1 SGHKS, CDR2 YYEKEE (reference sequence). CDR3 DNA sequence: TGTGCCAGCAGCACCCCTTCAGATTTCCAAGAGACCCAGTACTTC. It is translated as CASSTPSDFQETQYF.

This clone was recorded a few times. The chain has TRBV11-2 and TRBJ2-7, with a tentative D call TRBD1 (6 bases). In germline, CDR1 is SGHAT, CDR2 FQNNGV. V was clipped by 5 bases and J by 7 bases, with 15 bases between them. The CDR3 extends over 13 amino acids. CDR3 in amino acids: CASSLMTGLEQYV. As DNA, the CDR3 is TGTGCCAGCAGCCTAATGACAGGCTTGGAGCAGTACGTC.

The chain uses TRBV10-3 and TRBJ2-7; 11 bases are shared with TRBD1. CDR3 size: 14 residues. CDR1 is ENHRY and CDR2 is SYGVKD in the germline V gene. V was pared by 10 bases and J by 3 bases, with 8 bases of the junction left unmatched. The CDR3 here is CASAKGTGGYEQYF. The CDR3 region has the DNA TGTGCCAGCGCTAAGGGGACAGGGGGCTACGAGCAGTACTTC.

V usage is TRBV18 and J usage is TRBJ2-3; D remains unclear. Trimming left V 2 bases short and J 2 bases short, with 8 bases between. The CDR3 has 14 residues. Germline-derived CDR1 and CDR2 are KGHSH and LQKENI. The chain's CDR3 is CASSPMGNTDTQYF. The CDR3 coding sequence is TGTGCCAGCTCACCAATGGGGAACACAGATACGCAGTATTTT.

The table lists this clone with a few counts. The genes are TRBV10-2 and TRBJ2-7; a possible D gene is TRBD1 (6 bases). The CDR3 consists of 15 residues. V was trimmed by 3 bases and J by 2 bases, leaving 14 bases between them. CDR1 is WSHSY, CDR2 SAAADI, per germline. Here the CDR3 reads CASSDTYRQAYEQYF. DNA of the CDR3: TGCGCCAGCAGTGACACGTATAGACAGGCCTACGAGCAGTACTTC.